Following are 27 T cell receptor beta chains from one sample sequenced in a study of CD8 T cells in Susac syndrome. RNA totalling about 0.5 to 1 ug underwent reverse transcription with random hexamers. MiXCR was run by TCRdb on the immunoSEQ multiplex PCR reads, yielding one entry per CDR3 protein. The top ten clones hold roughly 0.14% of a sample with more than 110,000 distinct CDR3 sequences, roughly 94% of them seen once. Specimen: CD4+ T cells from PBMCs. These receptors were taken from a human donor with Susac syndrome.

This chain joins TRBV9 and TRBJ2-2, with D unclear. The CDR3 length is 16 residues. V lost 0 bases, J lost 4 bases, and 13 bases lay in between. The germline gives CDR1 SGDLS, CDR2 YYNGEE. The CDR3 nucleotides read TGTGCCAGCAGCGTAGGTGGCGGACCTTCCACCGGGGAGCTGTTTTTT. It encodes CASSVGGGPSTGELFF. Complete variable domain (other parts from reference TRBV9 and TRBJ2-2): DSGVTQTPKHLITATGQRVTLRCSPRSGDLSVYWYQQSLDQGLQFLIQYYNGEERAKGNILERFSAQQFPDLHSELNLSSLELGDSALYFCASSVGGGPSTGELFFGEGSRLTVL.

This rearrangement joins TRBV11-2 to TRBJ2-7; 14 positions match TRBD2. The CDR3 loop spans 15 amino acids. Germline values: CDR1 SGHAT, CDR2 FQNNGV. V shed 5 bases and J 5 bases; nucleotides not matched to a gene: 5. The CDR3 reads CASSEGTSGSNEQYF. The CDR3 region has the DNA TGTGCCAGCAGCGAAGGGACTAGCGGGAGCAACGAGCAGTACTTC.

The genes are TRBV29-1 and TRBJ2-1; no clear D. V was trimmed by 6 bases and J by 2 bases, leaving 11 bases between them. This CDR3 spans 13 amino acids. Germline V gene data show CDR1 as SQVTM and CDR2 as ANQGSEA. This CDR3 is CSVQWDTYNEQFF. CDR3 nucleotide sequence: TGCAGCGTCCAATGGGATACCTACAATGAGCAGTTCTTC.

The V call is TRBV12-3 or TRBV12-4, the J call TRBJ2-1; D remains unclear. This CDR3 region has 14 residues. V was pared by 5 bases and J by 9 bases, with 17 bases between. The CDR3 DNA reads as TGTGCCAGCAGTCCCGAAGGAGCTAGTGGTGAGCAGTTCTTC. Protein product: CASSPEGASGEQFF.

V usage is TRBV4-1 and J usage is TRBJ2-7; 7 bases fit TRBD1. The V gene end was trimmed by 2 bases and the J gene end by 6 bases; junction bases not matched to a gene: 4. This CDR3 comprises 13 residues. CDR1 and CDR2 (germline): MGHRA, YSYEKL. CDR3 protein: CASSQRQGFEQYF. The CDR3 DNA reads TGCGCCAGCAGCCAAAGACAGGGCTTCGAGCAGTACTTC.

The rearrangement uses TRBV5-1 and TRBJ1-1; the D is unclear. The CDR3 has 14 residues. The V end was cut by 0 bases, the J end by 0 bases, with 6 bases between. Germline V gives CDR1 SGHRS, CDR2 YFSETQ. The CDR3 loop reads CASSLGTLNTEAFF. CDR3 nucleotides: TGCGCCAGCAGCTTGGGGACGTTGAACACTGAAGCTTTCTTT.

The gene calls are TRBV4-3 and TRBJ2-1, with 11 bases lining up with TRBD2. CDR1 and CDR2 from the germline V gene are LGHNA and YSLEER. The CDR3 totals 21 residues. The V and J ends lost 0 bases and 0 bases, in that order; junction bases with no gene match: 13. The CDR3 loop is CASSQDRAGTSGWSSYNEQFF. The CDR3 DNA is TGCGCCAGCAGCCAAGATAGGGCCGGGACTAGCGGCTGGAGCTCCTACAATGAGCAGTTCTTC.

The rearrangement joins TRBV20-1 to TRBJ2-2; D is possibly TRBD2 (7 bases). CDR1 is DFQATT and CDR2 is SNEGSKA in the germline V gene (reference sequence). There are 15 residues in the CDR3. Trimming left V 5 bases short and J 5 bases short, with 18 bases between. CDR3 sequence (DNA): TGCAGTGCTCGCACAGGGAGGGCGGGGACCGGGGAGCTGTTTTTT. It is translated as CSARTGRAGTGELFF.

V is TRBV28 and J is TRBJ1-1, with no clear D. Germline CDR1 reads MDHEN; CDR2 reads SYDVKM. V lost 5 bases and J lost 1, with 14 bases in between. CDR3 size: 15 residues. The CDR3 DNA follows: TGTGCCAGCAGTGAAATCCGAGGTCAGAACACTGAAGCTTTCTTT. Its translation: CASSEIRGQNTEAFF.

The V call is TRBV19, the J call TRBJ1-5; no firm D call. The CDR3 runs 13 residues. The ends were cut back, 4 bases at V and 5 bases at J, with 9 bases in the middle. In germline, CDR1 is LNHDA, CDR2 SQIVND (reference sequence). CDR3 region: CASSTLTDQPQHF. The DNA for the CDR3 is TGTGCCAGTAGTACCCTAACGGATCAGCCCCAGCATTTT.

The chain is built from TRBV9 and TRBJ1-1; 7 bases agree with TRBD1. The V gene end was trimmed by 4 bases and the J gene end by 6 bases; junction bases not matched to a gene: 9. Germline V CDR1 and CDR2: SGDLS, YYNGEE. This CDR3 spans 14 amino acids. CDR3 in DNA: TGTGCCAGCAGCCCTCGACAGGGTAACGCTGAAGCTTTCTTT. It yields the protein CASSPRQGNAEAFF.

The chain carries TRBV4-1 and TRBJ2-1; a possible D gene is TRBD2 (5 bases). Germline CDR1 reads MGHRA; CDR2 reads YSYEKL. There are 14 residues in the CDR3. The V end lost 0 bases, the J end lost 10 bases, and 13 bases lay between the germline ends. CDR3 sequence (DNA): TGCGCCAGCAGCCAAGATATCAGACCGGGGGAGCAGTTCTTC. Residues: CASSQDIRPGEQFF.

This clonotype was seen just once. CDR3: CASSAGGAVTGELFF. CDR3 coding DNA: TGTGCCAGCAGCGCCGGGGGGGCGGTCACCGGGGAGCTGTTTTTT. V is TRBV9 and J is TRBJ2-2; 8 nucleotides match TRBD2. V shed 3 bases and J 4 bases; nucleotides not matched to a gene: 5. The CDR3 is 15 amino acids. Germline assignment: CDR1 SGDLS and CDR2 YYNGEE.

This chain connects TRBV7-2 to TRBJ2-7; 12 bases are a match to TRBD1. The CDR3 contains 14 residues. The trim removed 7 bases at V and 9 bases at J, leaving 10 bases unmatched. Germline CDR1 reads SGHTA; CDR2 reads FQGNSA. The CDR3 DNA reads TGTGCCAGCACCACCTCCGGGACAGGGGGCGTGCAGTACTTC. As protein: CASTTSGTGGVQYF.

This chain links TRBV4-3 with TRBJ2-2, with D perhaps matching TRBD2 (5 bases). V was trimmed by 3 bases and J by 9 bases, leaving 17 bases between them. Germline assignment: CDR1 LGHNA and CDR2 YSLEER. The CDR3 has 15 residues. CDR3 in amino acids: CASSQEVVARRELFF. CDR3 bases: TGCGCCAGCAGCCAGGAGGTGGTGGCTAGGAGGGAGCTGTTTTTT.

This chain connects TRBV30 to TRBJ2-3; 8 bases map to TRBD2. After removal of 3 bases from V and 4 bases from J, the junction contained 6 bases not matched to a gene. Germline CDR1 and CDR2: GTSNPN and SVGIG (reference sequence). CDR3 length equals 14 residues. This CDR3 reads CAWRSLGGADTQYF. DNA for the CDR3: TGTGCCTGGAGGTCCCTCGGGGGGGCAGATACGCAGTATTTT.

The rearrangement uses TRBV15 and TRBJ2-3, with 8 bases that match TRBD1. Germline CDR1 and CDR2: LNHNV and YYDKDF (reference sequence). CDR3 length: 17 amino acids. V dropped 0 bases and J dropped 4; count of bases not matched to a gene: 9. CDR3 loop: CATSRDSLTGVADTQYF. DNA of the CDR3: TGTGCCACCAGCAGAGATTCCTTGACAGGGGTTGCAGATACGCAGTATTTT.

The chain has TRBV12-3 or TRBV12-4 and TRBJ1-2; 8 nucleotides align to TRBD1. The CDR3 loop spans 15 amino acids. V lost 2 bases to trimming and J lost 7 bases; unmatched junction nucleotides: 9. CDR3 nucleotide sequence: TGTGCCAGCAGTTTAATGTCCAGGGGGCTGACTGGCTACACCTTC. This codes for CASSLMSRGLTGYTF.

CDR3 residues: CAWSGTGGYTF. In DNA, the CDR3 is TGTGCCTGGTCCGGGACAGGAGGCTACACCTTC. The genes are TRBV30 and TRBJ1-2, with 8 bases fitting TRBD1. After removal of 5 bases from V and 8 bases from J, the junction contained 4 bases not matched to a gene. Per the germline V gene, CDR1 is GTSNPN and CDR2 is SVGIG (reference sequence). CDR3 length equals 11 residues.

The CDR3 here is CASSTGEREKLFF. The CDR3 bases are TGTGCCAGCTCGACAGGGGAACGGGAAAAACTGTTTTTT. V is TRBV19 and J is TRBJ1-4, with 8 bases that match TRBD1. V dropped 9 bases and J dropped 8; count of bases not matched to a gene: 8. Per germline, CDR1 LNHDA and CDR2 SQIVND (reference sequence). This CDR3 contains 13 residues.

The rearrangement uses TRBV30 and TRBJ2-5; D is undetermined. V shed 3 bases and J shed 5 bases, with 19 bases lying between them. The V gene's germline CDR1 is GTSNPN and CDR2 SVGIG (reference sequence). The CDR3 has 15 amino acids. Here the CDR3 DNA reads TGTGCCTGGAGGTCTACGAACCGAATCCATGAGACCCAGTACTTC. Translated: CAWRSTNRIHETQYF.

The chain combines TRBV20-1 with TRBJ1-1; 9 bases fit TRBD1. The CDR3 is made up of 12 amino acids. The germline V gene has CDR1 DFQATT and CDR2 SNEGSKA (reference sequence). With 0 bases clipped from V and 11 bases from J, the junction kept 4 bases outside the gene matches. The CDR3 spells CSARDGTGMAFF. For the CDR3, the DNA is TGCAGTGCTAGAGACGGGACAGGGATGGCTTTCTTT.

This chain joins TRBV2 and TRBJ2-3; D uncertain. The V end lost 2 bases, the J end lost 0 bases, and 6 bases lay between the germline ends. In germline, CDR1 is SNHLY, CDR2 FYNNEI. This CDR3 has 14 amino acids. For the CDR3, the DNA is TGTGCCAGCAGTGAATTCGGTAGCACAGATACGCAGTATTTT. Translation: CASSEFGSTDTQYF. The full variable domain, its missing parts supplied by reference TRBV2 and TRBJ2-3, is EPEVTQTPSHQVTQMGQEVILRCVPISNHLYFYWYRQILGQKVEFLVSFYNNEISEKSEIFDDQFSVERPDGSNFTLKIRSTKLEDSAMYFCASSEFGSTDTQYFGPGTRLTVL.

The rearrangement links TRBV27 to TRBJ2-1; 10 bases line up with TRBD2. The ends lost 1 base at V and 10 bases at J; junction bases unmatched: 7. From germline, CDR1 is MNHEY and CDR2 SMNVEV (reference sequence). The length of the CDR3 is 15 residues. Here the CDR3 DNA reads TGTGCCAGCAGTTTATTTCCTAGCGGGGGTGGCGAGCAGTTCTTC. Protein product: CASSLFPSGGGEQFF.

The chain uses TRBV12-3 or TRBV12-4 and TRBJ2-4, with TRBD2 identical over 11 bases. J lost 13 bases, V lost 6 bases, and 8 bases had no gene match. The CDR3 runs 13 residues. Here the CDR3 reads CASSPQTSGDQYF. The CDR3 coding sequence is TGTGCCAGCAGCCCACAGACTAGCGGGGACCAGTACTTC.

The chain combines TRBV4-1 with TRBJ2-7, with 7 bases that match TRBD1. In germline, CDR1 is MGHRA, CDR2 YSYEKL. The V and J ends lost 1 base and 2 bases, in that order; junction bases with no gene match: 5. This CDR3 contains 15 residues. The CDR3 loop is CASSQGQGVTYEQYF. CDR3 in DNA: TGCGCCAGCAGCCAAGGACAGGGTGTGACCTACGAGCAGTACTTC.

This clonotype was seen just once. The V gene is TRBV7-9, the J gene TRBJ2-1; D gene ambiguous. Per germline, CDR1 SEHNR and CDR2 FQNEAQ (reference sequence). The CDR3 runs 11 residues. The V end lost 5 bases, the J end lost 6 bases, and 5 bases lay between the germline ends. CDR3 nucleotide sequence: TGTGCCAGCAGCCCCCCCAATGAGCAGTTCTTC. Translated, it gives CASSPPNEQFF.